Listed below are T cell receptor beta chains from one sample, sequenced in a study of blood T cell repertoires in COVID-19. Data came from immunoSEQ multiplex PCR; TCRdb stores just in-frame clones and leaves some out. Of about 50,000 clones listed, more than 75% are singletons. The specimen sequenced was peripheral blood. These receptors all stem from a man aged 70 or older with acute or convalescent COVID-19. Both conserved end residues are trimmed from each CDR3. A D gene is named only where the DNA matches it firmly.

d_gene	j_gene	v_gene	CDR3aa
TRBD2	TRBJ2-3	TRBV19	ASSIRTSGGPTDTQY
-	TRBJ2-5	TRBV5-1	ASSLMGGGETQY
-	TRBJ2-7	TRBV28	ASSSGQSYEQY
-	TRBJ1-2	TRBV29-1	SVDDVGPGRSALDYGYT
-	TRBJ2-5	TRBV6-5	ASSYSGPFQETQY
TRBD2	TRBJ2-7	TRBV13	ASSWGLAGGPGEQY
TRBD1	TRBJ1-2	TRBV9	ASSVRGRYGYT
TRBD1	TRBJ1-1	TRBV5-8	ASSSDRGNTEAF
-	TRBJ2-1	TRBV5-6	ASSLAKREQF
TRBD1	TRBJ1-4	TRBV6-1	ASSEVGQGREKLF
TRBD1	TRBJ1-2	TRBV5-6	ASSPSDREGYGYT
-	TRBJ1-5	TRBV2	ASSDARDQPQH
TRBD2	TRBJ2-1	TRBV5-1	ASSLSSGGNEQF
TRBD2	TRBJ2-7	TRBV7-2	ASSQSGLAGGPGEQY
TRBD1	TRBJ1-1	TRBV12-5	ASGFRTGDEAF
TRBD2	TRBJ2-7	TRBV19	ASSIEASGSTYEQY
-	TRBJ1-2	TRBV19	ASSIGLNYGYT
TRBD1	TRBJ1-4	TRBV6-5	ASTDRDGEKLF
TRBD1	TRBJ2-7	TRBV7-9	ASSAAGTGFSYEQY
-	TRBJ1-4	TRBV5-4	ASSPRGAGEKLF
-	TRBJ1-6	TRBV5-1	ASSLSERPSPLH
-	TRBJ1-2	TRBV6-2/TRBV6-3	ASSMSGAGGYT
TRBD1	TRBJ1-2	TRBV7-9	ASSSAQGQGAYGYT
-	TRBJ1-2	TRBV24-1	ATSDPSGAFLGYT
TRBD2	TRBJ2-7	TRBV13	ASSFTSGSYEQY
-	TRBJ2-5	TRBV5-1	ASSLGVEETQY
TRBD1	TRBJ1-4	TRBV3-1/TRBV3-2	ASSQLPGQGHEKLF
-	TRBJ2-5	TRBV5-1	ASSLEWGGQETQY
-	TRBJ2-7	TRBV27	ASSFTRGRWEQY
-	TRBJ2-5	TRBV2	ASSEGGEETQY
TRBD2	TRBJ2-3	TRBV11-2	ASSSGLAGGPLNQDTQY
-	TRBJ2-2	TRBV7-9	ASSLSQNTGELF
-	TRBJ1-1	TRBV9	ASSIDGTWGTEAF
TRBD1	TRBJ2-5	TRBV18	ASSPFPPTGGSGETQY
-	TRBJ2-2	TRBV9	ASSLPGLSNTGELF
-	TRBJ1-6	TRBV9	ASSVLREGSPLH
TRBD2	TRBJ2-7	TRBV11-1	ASSILAGAEQY
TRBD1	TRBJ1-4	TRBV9	ASSGPPLTGTGATNEKLF
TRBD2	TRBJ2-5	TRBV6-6	ASRALAGQETQY
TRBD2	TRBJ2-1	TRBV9	ASSGAWGLAGADEQF
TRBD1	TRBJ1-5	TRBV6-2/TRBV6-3	ASSYLGQGRGQPQH
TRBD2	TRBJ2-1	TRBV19	ASTHLGGSSYNEQF
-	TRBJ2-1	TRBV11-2	ASSLDGSSYNEQF
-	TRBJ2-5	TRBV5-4	ASSLDEIGTQY
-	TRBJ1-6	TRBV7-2	ASSKRDTNSPLH
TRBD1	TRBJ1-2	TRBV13	ASSSAGTGVNYGYT
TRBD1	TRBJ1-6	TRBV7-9	ASSLSGTGASPLH
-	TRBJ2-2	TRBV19	ASSPGEASTGELF
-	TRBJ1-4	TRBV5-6	ASSKGHTEKLF
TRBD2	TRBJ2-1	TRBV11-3	ASSLDAGRDEQF
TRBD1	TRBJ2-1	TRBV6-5	ASVGQGKVNEQF
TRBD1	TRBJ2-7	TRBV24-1	ATSDPRDRTYEQY
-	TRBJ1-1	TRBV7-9	ASSPSAGSYTEAF
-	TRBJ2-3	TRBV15	ATADRGSTDTQY
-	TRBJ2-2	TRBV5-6	ASSSRRKNTGELF
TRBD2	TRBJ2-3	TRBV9	ASSTRGRAPDTQY
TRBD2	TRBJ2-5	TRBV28	ASRGVVIGGGNRETQY
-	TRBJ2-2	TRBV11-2	ASSPIRGRVTGELF
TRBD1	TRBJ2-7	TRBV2	ASRLDRGITYEQY